This T cell receptor (beta chain) was observed in a study of blood T cell repertoires in COVID-19. Looked up from germline, CDR1 is DFQATT and CDR2 is SNEGSKA (reference sequence). The CDR3 is 18 residues long. V lost 3 bases and J 0 bases, leaving 24 bases between the germline ends. Produced via immunoSEQ multiplex PCR; TCRdb's table is partial and in-frame only. The data hold 250,000 to 350,000 clones, with around 85% observed a single time. The TCR comes from a human donor with COVID-19, enrolled during active disease. The donor label of this sample is uncertain. The V and J genes are TRBV20-1 and TRBJ2-7; weak D call: TRBD1 (5 bases). Sequencing was done on a sample of peripheral blood. CDR3 protein: CSASPIEVDRRTSYEQYF. The CDR3 DNA follows: TGCAGTGCTAGTCCGATCGAAGTTGACAGAAGGACCTCCTACGAGCAGTACTTC.